Reported below is one T cell receptor (beta chain). These data are taken from a study of human T cells and chemical hapten exposure. Turning to the study itself: An area of 2 cm by 1.5 to 2.5 cm on upper inner arm skin received 2% DPC for sensitization.

Each CDR3 protein gets one entry after TCRdb re-called the RACE reads with MiXCR. Of 95,000 to 150,000 distinct CDR3 sequences listed, roughly 13% are singletons. The CDR3 sequence is 16 residues long. Germline CDR1 and CDR2: SGHTA and FQGTGA. V lost 4 bases and J 0 bases, leaving 13 bases between the germline ends. Time point denoted: patch test 1, 2 weeks after DPC sensitization. As for treatment: therapeutic diphenylcyclopropenone sensitization with weekly scalp DPC. The study enrolled 18 to 70-year-old alopecia patients suitable for DPC. Sequenced material: whole blood, taken in connection with sensitization to the hapten diphenylcyclopropenone (DPC). The rearrangement joins TRBV7-3 to TRBJ2-1; the D call may be TRBD1 or TRBD2 (5 bases each). This TCR was sampled from a man in his late teens or twenties with alopecia areata. Some clones in this sample may be carry-over from other donors' samples. As DNA, the CDR3 is TGTGCCAGCAGCTATGGGGCAGGGAGCTCCTACAATGAGCAGTTCTTC. Amino acid sequence: CASSYGAGSSYNEQFF. Together with reference TRBV7-3 and TRBJ2-1, the CDR3 gives the full variable domain: GAGVSQTPSNKVTEKGKYVELRCDPISGHTALYWYRQSLGQGPEFLIYFQGTGAADDSGLPNDRFFAVRPEGSVSTLKIQRTERGDSAVYLCASSYGAGSSYNEQFFGPGTRLTVL.